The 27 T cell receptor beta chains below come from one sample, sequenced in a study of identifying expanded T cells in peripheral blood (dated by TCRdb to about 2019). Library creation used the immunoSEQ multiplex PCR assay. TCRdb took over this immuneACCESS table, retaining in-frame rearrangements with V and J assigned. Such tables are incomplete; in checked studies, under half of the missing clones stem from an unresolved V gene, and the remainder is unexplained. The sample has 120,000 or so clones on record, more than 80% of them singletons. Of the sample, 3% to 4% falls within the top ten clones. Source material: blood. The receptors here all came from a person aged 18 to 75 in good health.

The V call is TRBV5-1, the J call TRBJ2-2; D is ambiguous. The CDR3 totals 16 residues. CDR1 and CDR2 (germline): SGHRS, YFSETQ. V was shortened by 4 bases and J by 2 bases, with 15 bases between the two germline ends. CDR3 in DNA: TGCGCCAGCAGCGGCCGAAAGTTGGGAAACACCGGGGAGCTGTTTTTT. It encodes CASSGRKLGNTGELFF.

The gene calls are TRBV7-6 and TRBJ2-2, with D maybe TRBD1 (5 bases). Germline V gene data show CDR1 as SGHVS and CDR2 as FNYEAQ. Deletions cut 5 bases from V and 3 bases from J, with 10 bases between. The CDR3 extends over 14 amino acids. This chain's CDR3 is CASSGAVDTGELFF. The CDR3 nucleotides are TGTGCCAGCAGCGGGGCCGTAGACACCGGGGAGCTGTTTTTT.

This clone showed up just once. The CDR3 spells CASSALSSGGGGGYTF. CDR3 DNA: TGTGCCAGCAGTGCGTTAAGCTCAGGGGGCGGAGGTGGCTACACCTTC. The chain couples TRBV6-1 to TRBJ1-2; TRBD1 agrees at 8 bases. CDR1 MNHNS and CDR2 SASEGT come from the germline V gene. The CDR3 extends over 16 amino acids. Unmatched junction bases numbered 14, after V lost 4 bases and J lost 7 bases.

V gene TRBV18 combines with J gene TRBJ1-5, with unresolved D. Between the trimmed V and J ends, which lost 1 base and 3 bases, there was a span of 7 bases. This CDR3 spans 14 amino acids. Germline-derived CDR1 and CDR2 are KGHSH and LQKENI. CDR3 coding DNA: TGTGCCAGCTCACCACACCGCGACAATCAGCCCCAGCATTTT. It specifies CASSPHRDNQPQHF.

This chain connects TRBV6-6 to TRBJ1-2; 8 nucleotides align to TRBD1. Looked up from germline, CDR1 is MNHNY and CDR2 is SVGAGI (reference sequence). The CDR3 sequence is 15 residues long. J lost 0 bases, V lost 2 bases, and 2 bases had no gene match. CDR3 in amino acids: CASSYDRGANYGYTF. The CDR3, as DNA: TGTGCCAGCAGTTACGACAGGGGAGCTAACTATGGCTACACCTTC.

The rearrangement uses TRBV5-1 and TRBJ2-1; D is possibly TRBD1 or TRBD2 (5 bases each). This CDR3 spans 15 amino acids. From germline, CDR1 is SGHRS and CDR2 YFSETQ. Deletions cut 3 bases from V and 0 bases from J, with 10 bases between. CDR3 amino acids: CASSSAGTSYNEQFF. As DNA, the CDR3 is TGCGCCAGCAGCTCCGCCGGGACCTCCTACAATGAGCAGTTCTTC.

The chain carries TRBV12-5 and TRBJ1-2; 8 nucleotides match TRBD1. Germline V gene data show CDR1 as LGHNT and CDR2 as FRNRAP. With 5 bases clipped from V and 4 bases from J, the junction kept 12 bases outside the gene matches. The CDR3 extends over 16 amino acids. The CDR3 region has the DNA TGTGCTAGTGGTGGGGTGGGGACAGGACTACTCTATGGCTACACCTTC. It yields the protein CASGGVGTGLLYGYTF. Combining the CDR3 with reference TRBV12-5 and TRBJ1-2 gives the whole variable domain DARVTQTPRHKVTEMGQEVTMRCQPILGHNTVFWYRQTMMQGLELLAYFRNRAPLDDSGMPKDRFSAEMPDATLATLKIQPSEPRDSAVYFCASGGVGTGLLYGYTFGSGTRLTVV.

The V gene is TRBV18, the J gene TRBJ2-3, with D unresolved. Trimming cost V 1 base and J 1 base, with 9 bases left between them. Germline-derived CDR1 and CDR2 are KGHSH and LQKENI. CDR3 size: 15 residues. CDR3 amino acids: CASSPRTGGTDTQYF. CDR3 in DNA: TGTGCCAGCTCACCACGAACGGGCGGCACAGATACGCAGTATTTT. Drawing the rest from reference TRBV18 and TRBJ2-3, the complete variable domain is NAGVMQNPRHLVRRRGQEARLRCSPMKGHSHVYWYRQLPEEGLKFMVYLQKENIIDESGMPKERFSAEFPKEGPSILRIQQVVRGDSAAYFCASSPRTGGTDTQYFGPGTRLTVL.

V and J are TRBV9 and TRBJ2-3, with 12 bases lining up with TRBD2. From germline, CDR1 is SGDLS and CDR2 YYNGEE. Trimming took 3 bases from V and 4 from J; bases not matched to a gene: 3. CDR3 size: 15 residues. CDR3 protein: CASSGGLAGSDTQYF. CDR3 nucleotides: TGTGCCAGCAGCGGGGGACTAGCGGGCTCAGATACGCAGTATTTT.

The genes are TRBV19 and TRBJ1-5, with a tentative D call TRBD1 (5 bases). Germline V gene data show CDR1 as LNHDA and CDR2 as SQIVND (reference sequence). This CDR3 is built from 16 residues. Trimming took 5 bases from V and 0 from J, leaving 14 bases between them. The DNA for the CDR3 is TGTGCCAGTAGTCCTACTCGGGACTATAGCAATCAGCCCCAGCATTTT. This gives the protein CASSPTRDYSNQPQHF.

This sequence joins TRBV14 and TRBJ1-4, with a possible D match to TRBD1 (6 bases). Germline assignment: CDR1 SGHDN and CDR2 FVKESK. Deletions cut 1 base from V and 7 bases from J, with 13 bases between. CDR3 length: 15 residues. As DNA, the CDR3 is TGTGCCAGCAGCCAAGCCCCTCTGGGGGCTGAAAAACTGTTTTTT. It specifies CASSQAPLGAEKLFF.

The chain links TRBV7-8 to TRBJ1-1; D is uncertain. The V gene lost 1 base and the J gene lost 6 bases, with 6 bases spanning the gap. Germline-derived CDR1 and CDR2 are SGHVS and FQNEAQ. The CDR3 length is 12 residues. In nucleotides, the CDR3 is TGTGCCAGCAGCTTAGGCGTCTCTGAAGCTTTCTTT. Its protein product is CASSLGVSEAFF.

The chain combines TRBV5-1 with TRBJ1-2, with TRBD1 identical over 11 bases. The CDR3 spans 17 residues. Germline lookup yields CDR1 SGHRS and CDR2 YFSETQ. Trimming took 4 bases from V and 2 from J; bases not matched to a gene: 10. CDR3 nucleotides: TGCGCCAGCAGCCCAGCCGGGACAGGGGGGTACAACTATGGCTACACCTTC. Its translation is CASSPAGTGGYNYGYTF.

The DNA of the CDR3 is TGCGCCAGCAGCTTGGGCGGGACGGCTCCCTACGAGCAGTACTTC. This translates into CASSLGGTAPYEQYF. The chain joins TRBV5-1 to TRBJ2-7; D is perhaps TRBD2 (6 bases). CDR1 and CDR2 from the germline V gene are SGHRS and YFSETQ. V lost 0 bases and J 2 bases, leaving 12 bases between the germline ends. This CDR3 region has 15 residues. The variable domain in full, with the rest retrieved from reference TRBV5-1 and TRBJ2-7, is KAGVTQTPRYLIKTRGQQVTLSCSPISGHRSVSWYQQTPGQGLQFLFEYFSETQRNKGNFPGRFSGRQFSNSRSEMNVSTLELGDSALYLCASSLGGTAPYEQYFGPGTRLTVT.

The CDR3: CASSWDRKETQYF. CDR3 sequence (DNA): TGTGCCAGCAGCTGGGACAGGAAAGAGACCCAGTACTTC. The V call is TRBV11-2, the J call TRBJ2-5, with 8 bases aligning to TRBD1. This CDR3 is built from 13 residues. The V and J ends lost 4 bases and 3 bases, in that order; junction bases with no gene match: 1. CDR1 is SGHAT and CDR2 is FQNNGV in the germline V gene.

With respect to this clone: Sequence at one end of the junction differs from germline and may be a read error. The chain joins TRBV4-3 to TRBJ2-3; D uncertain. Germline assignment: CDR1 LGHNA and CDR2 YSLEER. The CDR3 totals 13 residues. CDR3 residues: CATSLDSTDTQYF. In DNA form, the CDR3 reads TGCGCCACCAGCCTAGATAGCACAGATACGCAGTATTTT.

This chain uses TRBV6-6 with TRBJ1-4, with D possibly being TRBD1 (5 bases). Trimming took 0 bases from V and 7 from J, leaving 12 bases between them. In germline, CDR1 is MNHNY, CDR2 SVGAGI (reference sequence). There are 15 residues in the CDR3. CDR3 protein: CASSYSTASFEKLFF. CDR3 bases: TGTGCCAGCAGTTACTCGACAGCCTCCTTTGAAAAACTGTTTTTT.

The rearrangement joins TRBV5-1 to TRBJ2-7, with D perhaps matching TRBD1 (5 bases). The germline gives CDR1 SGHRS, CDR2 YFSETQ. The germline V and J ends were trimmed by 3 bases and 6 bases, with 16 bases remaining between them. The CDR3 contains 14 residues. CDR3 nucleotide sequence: TGCGCCAGCAGCTACCGACAGTCCCTTTCCGAGCAGTACTTC. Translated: CASSYRQSLSEQYF.

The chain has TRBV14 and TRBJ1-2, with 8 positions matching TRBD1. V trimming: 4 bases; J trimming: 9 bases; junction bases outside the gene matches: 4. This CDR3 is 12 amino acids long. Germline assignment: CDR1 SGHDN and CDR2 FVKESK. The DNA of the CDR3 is TGTGCCAGCAGCCGAGGGGACAGGCGCTACACCTTC. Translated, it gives CASSRGDRRYTF. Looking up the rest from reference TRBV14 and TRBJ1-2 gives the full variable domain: EAGVTQFPSHSVIEKGQTVTLRCDPISGHDNLYWYRRVMGKEIKFLLHFVKESKQDESGMPNNRFLAERTGGTYSTLKVQPAELEDSGVYFCASSRGDRRYTFGSGTRLTVV.

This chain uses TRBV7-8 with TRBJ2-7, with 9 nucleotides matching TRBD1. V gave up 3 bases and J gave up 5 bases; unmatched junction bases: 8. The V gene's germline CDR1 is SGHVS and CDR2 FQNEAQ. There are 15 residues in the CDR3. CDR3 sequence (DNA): TGTGCCAGCAGCTTCGGACAGGGGCGCAGGGACGAGCAGTACTTC. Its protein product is CASSFGQGRRDEQYF.

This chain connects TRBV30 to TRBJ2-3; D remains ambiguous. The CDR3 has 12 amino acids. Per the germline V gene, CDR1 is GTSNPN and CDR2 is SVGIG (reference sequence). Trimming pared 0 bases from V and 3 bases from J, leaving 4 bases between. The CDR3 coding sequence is TGTGCCTGGAGTGTACGTACAGATACGCAGTATTTT. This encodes CAWSVRTDTQYF. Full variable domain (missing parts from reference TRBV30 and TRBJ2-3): SQTIHQWPATLVQPVGSPLSLECTVEGTSNPNLYWYRQAAGRGLQLLFYSVGIGQISSEVPQNLSASRPQDRQFILSSKKLLLSDSGFYLCAWSVRTDTQYFGPGTRLTVL.

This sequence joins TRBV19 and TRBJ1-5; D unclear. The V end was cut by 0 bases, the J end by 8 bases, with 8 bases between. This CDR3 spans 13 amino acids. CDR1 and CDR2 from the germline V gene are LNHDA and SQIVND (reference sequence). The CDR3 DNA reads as TGTGCCAGTAGTATAGACAGTGGTGAGCCCCAGCATTTT. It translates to CASSIDSGEPQHF.

CDR3 amino acids: CASAPTSGGFYEQYF. The CDR3 DNA is TGCGCCAGCGCCCCGACTAGCGGGGGGTTCTACGAGCAGTACTTC. The chain is built from TRBV5-1 and TRBJ2-7; TRBD2 agrees at 13 bases. The CDR3 length is 15 residues. CDR1 SGHRS and CDR2 YFSETQ come from the germline V gene. With 7 bases clipped from V and 3 bases from J, the junction kept 7 bases outside the gene matches.

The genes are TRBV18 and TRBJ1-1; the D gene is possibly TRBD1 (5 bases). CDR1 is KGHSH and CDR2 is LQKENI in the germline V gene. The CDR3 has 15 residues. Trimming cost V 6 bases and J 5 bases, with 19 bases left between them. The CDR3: CASSPYTLDTTEAFF. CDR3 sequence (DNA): TGTGCCAGCTCCCCCTACACCTTGGACACAACTGAAGCTTTCTTT.

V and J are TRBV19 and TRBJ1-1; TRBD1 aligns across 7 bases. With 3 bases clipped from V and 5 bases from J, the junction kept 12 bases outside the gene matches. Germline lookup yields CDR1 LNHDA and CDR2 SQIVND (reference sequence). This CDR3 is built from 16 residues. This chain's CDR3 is CASSIIQGVYQTEAFF. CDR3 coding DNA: TGTGCCAGTAGTATTATTCAGGGGGTATATCAAACTGAAGCTTTCTTT.

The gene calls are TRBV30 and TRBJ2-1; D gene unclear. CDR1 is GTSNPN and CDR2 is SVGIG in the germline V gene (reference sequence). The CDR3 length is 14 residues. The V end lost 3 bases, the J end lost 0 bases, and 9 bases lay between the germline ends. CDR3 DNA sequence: TGTGCCTGGAGGGAGTCGAGCTCCTACAATGAGCAGTTCTTC. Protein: CAWRESSSYNEQFF.

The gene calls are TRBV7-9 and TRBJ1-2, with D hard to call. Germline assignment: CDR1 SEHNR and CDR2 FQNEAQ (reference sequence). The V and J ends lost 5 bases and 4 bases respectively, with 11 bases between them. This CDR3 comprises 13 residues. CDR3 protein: CASSKGNFYGYTF. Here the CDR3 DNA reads TGTGCCAGCAGCAAAGGGAATTTCTATGGCTACACCTTC. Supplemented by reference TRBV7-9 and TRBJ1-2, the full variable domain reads DTGVSQNPRHKITKRGQNVTFRCDPISEHNRLYWYRQTLGQGPEFLTYFQNEAQLEKSRLLSDRFSAERPKGSFSTLEIQRTEQGDSAMYLCASSKGNFYGYTFGSGTRLTVV.